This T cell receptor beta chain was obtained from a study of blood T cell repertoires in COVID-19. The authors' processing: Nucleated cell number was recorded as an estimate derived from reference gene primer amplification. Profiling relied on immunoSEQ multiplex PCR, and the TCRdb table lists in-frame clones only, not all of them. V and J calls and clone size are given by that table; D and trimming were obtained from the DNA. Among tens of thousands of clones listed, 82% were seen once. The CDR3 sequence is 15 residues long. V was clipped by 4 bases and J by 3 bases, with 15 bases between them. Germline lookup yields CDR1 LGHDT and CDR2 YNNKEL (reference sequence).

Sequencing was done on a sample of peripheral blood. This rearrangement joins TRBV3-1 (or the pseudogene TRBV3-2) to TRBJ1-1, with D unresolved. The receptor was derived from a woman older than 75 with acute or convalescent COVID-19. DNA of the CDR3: TGTGCCAGCAGCCCTCTCTTGCGAGGGCACACTGAAGCTTTCTTT. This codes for CASSPLLRGHTEAFF.